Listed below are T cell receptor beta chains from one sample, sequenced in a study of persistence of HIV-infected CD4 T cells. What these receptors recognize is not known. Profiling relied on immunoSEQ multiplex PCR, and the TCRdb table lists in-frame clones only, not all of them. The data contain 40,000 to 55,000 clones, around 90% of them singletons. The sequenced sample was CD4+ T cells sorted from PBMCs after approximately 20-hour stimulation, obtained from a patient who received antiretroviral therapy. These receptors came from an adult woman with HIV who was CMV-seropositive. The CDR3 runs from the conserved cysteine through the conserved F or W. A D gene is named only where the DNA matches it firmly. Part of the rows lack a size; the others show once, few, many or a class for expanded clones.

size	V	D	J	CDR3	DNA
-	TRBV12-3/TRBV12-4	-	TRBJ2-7	CASSLAGENEQYF	TGTGCCAGCAGTTTAGCGGGGGAAAACGAGCAGTACTTC
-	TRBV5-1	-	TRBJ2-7	CASSLAGQDYYEQYF	TGCGCCAGCAGCTTGGCCGGACAGGACTATTACGAGCAGTACTTC
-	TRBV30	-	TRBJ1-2	CAWSALGVAGGYTF	TGTGCCTGGAGTGCTCTGGGGGTTGCGGGGGGCTACACCTTC
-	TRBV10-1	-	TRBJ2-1	CASTAGAGNEQFF	TGCGCCAGCACGGCAGGGGCCGGGAATGAGCAGTTCTTC
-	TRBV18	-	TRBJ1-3	CASSPTQTSGNTIYF	TGTGCCAGCTCACCCACACAGACATCTGGAAACACCATATATTTT
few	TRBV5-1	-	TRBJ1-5	CASSLGTGGQPQHF	TGCGCCAGCAGCTTGGGCACGGGGGGTCAGCCCCAGCATTTT
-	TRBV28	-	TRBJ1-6	CASSPSESSYNSPLHF	TGTGCCAGCAGCCCGTCCGAAAGCTCCTATAATTCACCCCTCCACTTT
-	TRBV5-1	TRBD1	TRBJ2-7	CASSFVTGGFYEQYF	TGCGCCAGCAGCTTTGTGACAGGGGGTTTTTACGAGCAGTACTTC
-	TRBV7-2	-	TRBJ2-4	CASTFERRENIQYF	TGTGCCAGCACCTTCGAGCGGCGAGAAAACATTCAGTACTTC
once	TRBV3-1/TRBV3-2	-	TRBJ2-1	CASSEKGENEQFF	TGTGCCAGCAGCGAGAAGGGGGAAAATGAGCAGTTCTTC
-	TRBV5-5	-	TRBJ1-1	CASSPGGRGNTEAFF	TGTGCCAGCAGCCCCGGGGGGAGGGGGAACACTGAAGCTTTCTTT
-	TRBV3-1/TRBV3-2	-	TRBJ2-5	CASSPRRQLQETQYF	TGTGCCAGCAGCCCAAGAAGGCAGCTCCAAGAGACCCAGTACTTC
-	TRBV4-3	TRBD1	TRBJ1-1	CASSQGDRGRYTEAFF	TGCGCCAGCAGCCAAGGGGACAGGGGGCGTTATACTGAAGCTTTCTTT
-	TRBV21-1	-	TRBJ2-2	CASSLNCSGPPSRGETGELFF	TGTGCCAGCAGCCTAAACTGTAGCGGACCTCCATCTAGAGGAGAGACCGGGGAGCTGTTTTTT
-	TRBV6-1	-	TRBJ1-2	CASSEDDRDYGYTF	TGTGCCAGCAGTGAAGATGACAGAGACTATGGCTACACCTTC
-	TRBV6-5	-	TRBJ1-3	CASKEGGLGNTIYF	TGTGCCAGCAAAGAGGGGGGTCTCGGAAACACCATATATTTT
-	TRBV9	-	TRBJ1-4	CASSTRGGWEKLFF	TGTGCCAGCAGCACCAGGGGAGGATGGGAAAAACTGTTTTTT
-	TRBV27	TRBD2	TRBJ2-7	CASSFRGGWSRIF	TGTGCCAGCAGTTTTCGGGGGGGTTGGTCGCGAATTTTC
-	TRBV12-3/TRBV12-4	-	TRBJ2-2	CASSRNTGELFF	TGTGCCAGCAGCAGAAACACCGGGGAGCTGTTTTTT
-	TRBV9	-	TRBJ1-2	CASSVGLEYGYTF	TGTGCCAGCAGCGTAGGTTTAGAGTATGGCTACACCTTC
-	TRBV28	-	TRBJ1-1	CASGLYTTEAFF	TGTGCCAGCGGTCTATACACTACTGAAGCTTTCTTT
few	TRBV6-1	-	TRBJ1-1	CASREGGLNTEAFF	TGTGCCAGCAGAGAAGGGGGGTTGAACACTGAAGCTTTCTTT
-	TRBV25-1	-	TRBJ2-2	CASSDPRANTGGLFF	TGTGCCAGCAGTGATCCCAGGGCGAACACCGGGGGGCTGTTTTTT
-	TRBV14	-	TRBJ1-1	CASSPSHGGLTFF	TGTGCCAGCAGCCCATCTCACGGAGGGTTAACTTTCTTT
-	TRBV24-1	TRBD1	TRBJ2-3	CATSDAPGTGTTDTQYF	TGTGCCACCAGTGATGCCCCCGGGACAGGGACGACAGATACGCAGTATTTT
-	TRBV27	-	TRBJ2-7	CATVGGTPYEQYF	TGTGCCACCGTTGGCGGGACCCCCTACGAGCAGTACTTC
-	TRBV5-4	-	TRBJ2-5	CASSLFGGRIKETQYF	TGTGCCAGCAGCTTGTTCGGCGGCAGAATAAAAGAGACCCAGTACTTC
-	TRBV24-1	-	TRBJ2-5	CATSDFQHVETQYF	TGTGCCACCAGTGATTTTCAGCATGTAGAGACCCAGTACTTC
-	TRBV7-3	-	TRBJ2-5	CASSQGMQETQYF	TGTGCCAGCAGCCAAGGAATGCAAGAGACCCAGTACTTC
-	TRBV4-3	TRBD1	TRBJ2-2	CASSGTGSTTGELFF	TGCGCCAGCAGCGGGACAGGGTCGACCACCGGGGAGCTGTTTTTT